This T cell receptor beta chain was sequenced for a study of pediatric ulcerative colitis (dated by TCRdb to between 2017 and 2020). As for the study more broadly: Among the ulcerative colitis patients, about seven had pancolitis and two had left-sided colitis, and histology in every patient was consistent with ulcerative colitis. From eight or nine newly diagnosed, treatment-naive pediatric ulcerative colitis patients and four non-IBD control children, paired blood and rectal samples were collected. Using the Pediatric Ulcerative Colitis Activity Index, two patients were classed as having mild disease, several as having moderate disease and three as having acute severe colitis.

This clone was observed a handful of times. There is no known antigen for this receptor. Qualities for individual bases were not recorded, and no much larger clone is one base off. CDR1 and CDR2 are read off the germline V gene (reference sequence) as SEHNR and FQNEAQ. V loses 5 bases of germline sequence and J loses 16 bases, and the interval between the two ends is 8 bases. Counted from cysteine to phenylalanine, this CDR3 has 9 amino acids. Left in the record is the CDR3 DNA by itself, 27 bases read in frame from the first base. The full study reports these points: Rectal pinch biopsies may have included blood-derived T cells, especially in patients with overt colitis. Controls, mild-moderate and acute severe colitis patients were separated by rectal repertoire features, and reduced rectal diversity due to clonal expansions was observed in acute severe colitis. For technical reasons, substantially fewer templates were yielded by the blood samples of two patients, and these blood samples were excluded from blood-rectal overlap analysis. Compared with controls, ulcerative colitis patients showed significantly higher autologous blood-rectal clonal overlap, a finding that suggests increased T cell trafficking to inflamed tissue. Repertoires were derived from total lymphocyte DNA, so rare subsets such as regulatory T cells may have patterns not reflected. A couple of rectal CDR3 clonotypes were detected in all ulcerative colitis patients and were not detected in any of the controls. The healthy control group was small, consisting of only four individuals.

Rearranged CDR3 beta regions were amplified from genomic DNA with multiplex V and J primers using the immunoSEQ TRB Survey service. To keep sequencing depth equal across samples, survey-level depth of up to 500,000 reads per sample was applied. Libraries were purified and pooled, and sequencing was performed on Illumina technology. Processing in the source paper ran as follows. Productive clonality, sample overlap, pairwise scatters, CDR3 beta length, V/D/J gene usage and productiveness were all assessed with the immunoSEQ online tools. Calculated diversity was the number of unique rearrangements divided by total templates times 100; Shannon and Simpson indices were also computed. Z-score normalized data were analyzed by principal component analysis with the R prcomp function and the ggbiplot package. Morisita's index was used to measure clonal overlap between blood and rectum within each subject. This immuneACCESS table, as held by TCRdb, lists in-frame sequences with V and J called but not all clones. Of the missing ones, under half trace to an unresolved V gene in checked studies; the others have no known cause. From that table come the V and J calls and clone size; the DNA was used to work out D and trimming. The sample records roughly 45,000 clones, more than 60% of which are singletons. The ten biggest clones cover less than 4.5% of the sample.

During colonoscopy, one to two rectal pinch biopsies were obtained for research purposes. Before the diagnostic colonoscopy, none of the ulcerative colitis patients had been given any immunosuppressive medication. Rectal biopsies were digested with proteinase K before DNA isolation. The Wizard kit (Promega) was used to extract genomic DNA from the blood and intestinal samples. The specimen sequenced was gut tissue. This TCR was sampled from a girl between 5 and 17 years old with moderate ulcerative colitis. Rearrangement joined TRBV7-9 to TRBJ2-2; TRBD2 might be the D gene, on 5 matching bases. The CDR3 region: CASSAEGFF. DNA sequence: TGTGCCAGCAGCGCCGAGGGGTTTTTT.